The rows below give T cell receptor beta chains drawn from one sample of a study of regulatory T cells in long-lasting Graves disease. TCRdb used MiXCR to reprocess the multiplex PCR reads, holding one entry per CDR3 protein. The sample gives 510,000 or so distinct CDR3 sequences, around 13% of which show up once; about 8.9% is in the top ten. These same data were also listed under a study on T cells in Graves' hyperthyroidism and ophthalmopathy.

The sequencing here drew on peripheral blood mononuclear cells (PBMCs), taken at new diagnosis, from a patient treated with antithyroid drugs. These receptors all stem from a woman aged 30 to 39 with Graves disease. Both conserved end residues are part of each CDR3. A D gene is named only where the DNA matches it firmly. Expanded clones get a size class; other rows say once, few or many, or leave the size out.

TRBV11-3	many	TRBJ2-3	TRBD2	CASSLSGGSSTDTQYF	TGTGCCAGCAGCCTTAGCGGGGGGTCTAGCACAGATACGCAGTATTTT
TRBV27	NA	TRBJ2-1	TRBD2	CASSSYGRIAGGPSEQFF	TGTGCCAGCAGTTCATACGGAAGAATAGCGGGAGGTCCCAGTGAGCAGTTCTTC
TRBV4-1	NA	TRBJ2-2	TRBD2	CASSLPGLAKNTGELFF	TGCGCCAGCAGCTTACCGGGACTAGCGAAGAACACCGGGGAGCTGTTTTTT
TRBV6-1	many	TRBJ1-1	NA	CAISTAGLAEAFF	TGTGCCATTAGCACAGCCGGGCTTGCTGAAGCTTTCTTT
TRBV27	NA	TRBJ1-2	NA	CASSLMGMGYGYTF	TGTGCCAGCAGTTTGATGGGGATGGGCTATGGCTACACCTTC
TRBV3-1	few	TRBJ2-1	TRBD2	CASSPGLAGGSPYNEQFF	TGTGCCAGCAGCCCGGGACTAGCGGGAGGGAGTCCCTACAATGAGCAGTTCTTC
TRBV19	NA	TRBJ1-2	TRBD1	CASSIKGQTYGYTF	TGTGCCAGTAGTATAAAGGGACAGACCTATGGCTACACCTTC
TRBV2	many	TRBJ2-7	TRBD1	CASSDQDRGYEQYF	TGTGCCAGCAGTGACCAGGACAGGGGTTACGAGCAGTACTTC
TRBV6-1	many	TRBJ1-1	TRBD1	CASSITGVEAFF	TGTGCCAGCAGTATCACAGGGGTTGAAGCTTTCTTT
TRBV2	many	TRBJ2-1	NA	CASSEGFLAKLNEQFF	TGTGCCAGCAGTGAAGGTTTCCTAGCTAAGTTGAATGAGCAGTTCTTC
TRBV29-1	few	TRBJ2-1	NA	CSVYLGLAANEQFF	TGCAGCGTCTACCTGGGGCTAGCAGCCAATGAGCAGTTCTTC
TRBV7-9	many	TRBJ2-1	NA	CASSLVGTTYNEQFF	TGTGCCAGCAGCTTAGTTGGGACAACCTACAATGAGCAGTTCTTC
TRBV9	many	TRBJ2-7	NA	CASSVDHRSNEQYF	TGTGCCAGCAGCGTAGACCACAGGTCGAACGAGCAGTACTTC
TRBV9	many	TRBJ1-1	NA	CASSVTALTEAFF	TGTGCCAGCAGCGTGACAGCTCTCACTGAAGCTTTCTTT
TRBV28	many	TRBJ2-1	TRBD2	CASSWTSGRHNEQFF	TGTGCCAGCAGCTGGACTAGCGGGAGGCACAATGAGCAGTTCTTC
TRBV10-3	NA	TRBJ2-5	NA	CAISEVGEETQYF	TGTGCCATCAGTGAGGTGGGAGAAGAGACCCAGTACTTC
TRBV11-3	many	TRBJ2-3	TRBD1	CASSSGQGTSTDTQYF	TGTGCCAGCAGCTCCGGACAGGGCACTAGCACAGATACGCAGTATTTT
TRBV20-1	many	TRBJ1-2	NA	CSARPGSSPNGYTF	TGCAGTGCTAGACCGGGGAGTTCCCCCAATGGCTACACCTTC
TRBV3-1	many	TRBJ1-5	NA	CASSQDSGQPQHF	TGTGCCAGCAGCCAAGATTCGGGTCAGCCCCAGCATTTT
TRBV20-1	few	TRBJ1-1	TRBD1	CSASRQGSTEAFF	TGCAGTGCGAGTAGACAGGGGAGCACTGAAGCTTTCTTT
TRBV6-5	many	TRBJ2-1	TRBD1	CASSYKTGGLYEQFF	TGTGCCAGCAGTTACAAAACAGGGGGCCTTTATGAGCAGTTCTTC
TRBV14	medium-sized	TRBJ2-5	NA	CASSQDSGEAQYF	TGTGCCAGCAGCCAAGATTCTGGGGAGGCCCAGTACTTC
TRBV29-1	few	TRBJ1-5	NA	CSVGELTGKPQHF	TGCAGCGTGGGGGAATTGACTGGGAAGCCCCAGCATTTT
TRBV6-2/TRBV6-3	NA	TRBJ2-1	TRBD2	CASRTSGYYNEQFF	TGTGCTAGCAGGACTAGCGGCTACTACAATGAGCAGTTCTTC
TRBV7-3	many	TRBJ2-1	TRBD1	CASSSTPGQGLHEQFF	TGTGCCAGCAGCTCAACACCGGGACAGGGCCTACATGAGCAGTTCTTC
TRBV11-3	many	TRBJ2-2	NA	CASSLGRGTPPSGELFF	TGTGCCAGCAGCTTAGGCCGTGGGACTCCCCCTTCCGGGGAGCTGTTTTTT
TRBV11-1	many	TRBJ2-1	TRBD2	CASSRPGLAGGPVRNEQFF	TGTGCCAGCAGCCGCCCCGGACTAGCGGGAGGGCCGGTGCGGAATGAGCAGTTCTTC
TRBV28	many	TRBJ1-1	TRBD1	CASSRDRITEAFF	TGTGCCAGCAGTAGGGACAGAATCACTGAAGCTTTCTTT
TRBV11-3	many	TRBJ1-1	NA	CASSQDGWNTEAFF	TGTGCCAGCAGCCAAGACGGATGGAACACTGAAGCTTTCTTT
TRBV29-1	NA	TRBJ2-7	NA	CSARAGNVYEQYF	TGCAGCGCTAGGGCAGGGAACGTTTACGAGCAGTACTTC
TRBV20-1	NA	TRBJ2-3	TRBD2	CSARHPSGNTDTQYF	TGCAGTGCTAGACACCCTAGCGGGAACACAGATACGCAGTATTTT
TRBV6-2/TRBV6-3	NA	TRBJ2-3	TRBD2	CASSYGLAGDTDTQYF	TGTGCCAGCAGTTACGGACTAGCGGGAGACACAGATACGCAGTATTTT
TRBV11-2	NA	TRBJ2-6	NA	CASSSLSRSGANVLTF	TGTGCCAGCAGCTCCCTCTCGAGGTCTGGGGCCAACGTCCTGACTTTC
TRBV6-2/TRBV6-3	many	TRBJ1-1	NA	CASSYPGSRGAFF	TGTGCCAGCAGTTACCCGGGGTCAAGGGGAGCTTTCTTT
TRBV7-9	many	TRBJ2-1	NA	CASLSGNEQFF	TGTGCCAGCCTCTCAGGGAATGAGCAGTTCTTC
TRBV28	many	TRBJ1-5	NA	CASDTRGRSSNQPQHF	TGTGCCAGCGACACCCGGGGACGCAGTAGCAATCAGCCCCAGCATTTT
TRBV7-9	many	TRBJ2-5	NA	CASSLAQWDQETQYF	TGTGCCAGCAGCTTAGCGCAGTGGGACCAAGAGACCCAGTACTTC
TRBV30	few	TRBJ1-2	NA	CAWRKPSNYYGYTF	TGTGCCTGGAGAAAGCCCTCTAATTACTATGGCTACACCTTC
TRBV4-3	few	TRBJ2-1	NA	CASSLTAEMVDEQFF	TGCGCCAGCAGCCTTACGGCGGAAATGGTCGATGAGCAGTTCTTC
TRBV5-5	few	TRBJ2-3	TRBD1	CASSLDRGKADTQYF	TGTGCCAGCAGCTTGGACAGGGGCAAGGCAGATACGCAGTATTTT
TRBV20-1	few	TRBJ2-7	TRBD1	CSAETPGTVGEQYF	TGCAGTGCTGAGACGCCCGGGACAGTGGGCGAGCAGTACTTC
TRBV5-4	many	TRBJ1-2	NA	CASSLARGANGYTF	TGTGCCAGCAGCTTGGCCCGGGGGGCTAATGGCTACACCTTC
TRBV20-1	many	TRBJ2-6	NA	CSARRQGLSGGANVLTF	TGCAGTGCTAGAAGACAGGGACTGTCTGGCGGGGCCAACGTCCTGACTTTC
TRBV27	many	TRBJ2-5	NA	CASSPRGRETQYF	TGTGCCAGCAGTCCCCGGGGGCGGGAGACCCAGTACTTC
TRBV9	NA	TRBJ1-1	TRBD1	CASSGRDSGTEAFF	TGTGCCAGCAGCGGCCGGGACAGTGGCACTGAAGCTTTCTTT
TRBV7-8	many	TRBJ1-4	NA	CASSLEAPLLGGEVEKLFF	TGTGCCAGCAGCTTAGAGGCCCCCCTCTTAGGAGGGGAGGTAGAAAAACTGTTTTTT
TRBV5-4	NA	TRBJ2-7	NA	CASSLLGLHSPYEQYF	TGTGCCAGCAGCTTGTTAGGGCTCCATAGCCCCTACGAGCAGTACTTC
TRBV9	NA	TRBJ2-1	TRBD1	CASRPGQGANEQFF	TGTGCCAGCAGACCGGGACAGGGGGCTAATGAGCAGTTCTTC
TRBV6-1	few	TRBJ2-3	NA	CASSQRLGDTQYF	TGTGCCAGCAGCCAACGATTAGGGGATACGCAGTATTTT
TRBV4-1	many	TRBJ1-2	NA	CASSHSVVTVYGYTF	TGCGCCAGCAGCCACTCGGTGGTTACAGTGTATGGCTACACCTTC